The rows below give T cell receptor beta chains drawn from one sample of a study of CD8+ T cells in alopecia areata. Generated by immunoSEQ multiplex PCR, the TCRdb table keeps only in-frame clones and is missing some. Of over 85,000 clones detected, 40% to 45% appear once; the ten largest clones hold approximately 0.79%. The sample taken for sequencing was CD4+ T cells sorted from blood. The receptors were gathered from a human donor with alopecia areata. Both conserved end residues are part of each CDR3. The D gene is left open where the match is weak. Some rows have no size entry. The others give once, few or many, or a class for an expanded clone.

D gene,clone size,CDR3 length,V gene,J gene,CDR3 protein,CDR3 DNA
TRBD2,few,19,TRBV29-1,TRBJ2-7,CSLPCSGRLEVRDPYEQYF,TGCAGCCTCCCCTGTAGCGGGAGGCTTGAGGTCCGGGATCCCTACGAGCAGTACTTC
TRBD1,few,12,TRBV29-1,TRBJ2-7,CSVGTGPYEQYF,TGCAGCGTCGGGACAGGGCCCTACGAGCAGTACTTC
NA,few,15,TRBV4-1,TRBJ2-4,CASSRRHVAKNIQYF,TGCGCCAGCAGCCGCCGACACGTAGCCAAAAACATTCAGTACTTC
TRBD1,NA,13,TRBV10-3,TRBJ2-5,CAIGETGPETQYF,TGTGCCATCGGAGAGACAGGGCCCGAGACCCAGTACTTC
NA,few,12,TRBV29-1,TRBJ2-7,CSVETPGALQYF,TGCAGCGTTGAAACCCCCGGAGCACTGCAGTACTTC
TRBD1,NA,14,TRBV7-9,TRBJ2-7,CASSPGDSRYEQYF,TGTGCCAGCAGCCCCGGGGACAGCCGTTACGAGCAGTACTTC
NA,NA,15,TRBV30,TRBJ2-5,CAWSKGAGPGDTQYF,TGTGCCTGGAGTAAAGGAGCGGGCCCTGGAGACACCCAGTACTTC
TRBD2,NA,16,TRBV5-4,TRBJ2-3,CASSNARLAATDTQYF,TGTGCCAGCAGCAATGCTAGACTAGCGGCCACAGATACGCAGTATTTT
TRBD2,NA,19,TRBV7-2,TRBJ2-7,CASSPGSGRSYSSSYEQYF,TGTGCCAGCAGCCCCGGGAGCGGGAGGTCTTACTCGAGCTCCTACGAGCAGTACTTC
NA,NA,15,TRBV28,TRBJ2-3,CASIPPGVNTDTQYF,TGTGCCAGCATCCCGCCCGGGGTTAACACAGATACGCAGTATTTT
NA,NA,13,TRBV5-1,TRBJ1-1,CASSLDGGTEAFF,TGCGCCAGCAGCTTGGACGGGGGCACTGAAGCTTTCTTT
NA,NA,13,TRBV29-1,TRBJ2-1,CSVEDGAGNEQFF,TGCAGCGTTGAAGACGGGGCGGGGAATGAGCAGTTCTTC
NA,NA,12,TRBV29-1,TRBJ2-2,CSVGTNTGELFF,TGCAGCGTTGGCACGAACACCGGGGAGCTGTTTTTT
NA,few,12,TRBV29-1,TRBJ2-7,CSVDQGPYEQYF,TGCAGCGTTGACCAGGGTCCCTACGAGCAGTACTTC
TRBD1,NA,13,TRBV9,TRBJ2-7,CASSQGDLRKQYF,TGTGCCAGCAGCCAGGGGGACCTTAGGAAGCAGTACTTC
NA,few,17,TRBV7-9,TRBJ2-2,CASSLRSRGGNTGELFF,TGTGCCAGCAGCCTTCGTTCGAGGGGGGGAAACACCGGGGAGCTGTTTTTT
NA,NA,13,TRBV11-2,TRBJ1-2,CASSFAGRDGYTF,TGTGCCAGCAGCTTTGCCGGGCGAGATGGCTACACCTTC
NA,NA,14,TRBV6-6,TRBJ1-2,CASRTNRAIGGYTF,TGTGCCAGCAGAACTAACCGGGCGATAGGAGGCTACACCTTC
NA,NA,14,TRBV7-9,TRBJ2-5,CASSLRARAETQYF,TGTGCCAGCAGTCTTCGAGCCAGGGCAGAGACCCAGTACTTC
NA,few,14,TRBV30,TRBJ2-1,CAWSVRIAGDEQFF,TGTGCCTGGAGTGTAAGGATAGCCGGAGATGAGCAGTTCTTC
NA,NA,13,TRBV7-9,TRBJ2-5,CASSLGAQETQYF,TGTGCCAGCAGCTTAGGGGCACAAGAGACCCAGTACTTC
TRBD1,NA,13,TRBV29-1,TRBJ2-2,CSVVTGGTGELFF,TGCAGCGTTGTAACAGGGGGCACCGGGGAGCTGTTTTTT
NA,many,13,TRBV29-1,TRBJ1-5,CSVEVSSNQPQHF,TGCAGCGTTGAAGTCAGTAGCAATCAGCCCCAGCATTTT
NA,NA,13,TRBV30,TRBJ2-5,CAWSEVSQETQYF,TGTGCCTGGAGTGAGGTCTCCCAAGAGACCCAGTACTTC
NA,few,10,TRBV20-1,TRBJ2-5,CSASGETQYF,TGCAGTGCCAGTGGGGAGACCCAGTACTTC
NA,once,13,TRBV10-2,TRBJ1-1,CASSDLTGTEAFF,TGCGCCAGCAGTGATCTCACAGGGACTGAAGCTTTCTTT
NA,NA,15,TRBV28,TRBJ2-7,CASSPPVSHSYEQYF,TGTGCCAGCAGTCCCCCCGTGTCCCACTCCTACGAGCAGTACTTC
NA,NA,13,TRBV5-1,TRBJ2-7,CASSSWESHEQYF,TGCGCCAGCAGCTCCTGGGAGAGTCACGAGCAGTACTTC
TRBD1,NA,13,TRBV29-1,TRBJ1-6,CSVGQGPSSPLHF,TGCAGCGTGGGACAGGGGCCAAGTTCACCCCTCCACTTT
NA,NA,14,TRBV18,TRBJ2-7,CASSPFVQANEQYF,TGTGCCAGCTCACCTTTCGTTCAGGCAAACGAGCAGTACTTC
NA,NA,13,TRBV29-1,TRBJ1-5,CSVSPGSNQPQHF,TGCAGCGTGAGTCCGGGTAGCAATCAGCCCCAGCATTTT
NA,few,12,TRBV30,TRBJ2-5,CAWSWSQETQYF,TGTGCCTGGAGTTGGTCTCAAGAGACCCAGTACTTC
TRBD2,NA,13,TRBV30,TRBJ2-3,CATSRAGFDTQYF,TGTGCCACGTCAAGAGCGGGGTTCGATACGCAGTATTTT
NA,NA,15,TRBV7-2,TRBJ2-4,CASSLVVGEGNIQYF,TGTGCCAGCAGCTTAGTTGTGGGAGAGGGGAACATTCAGTACTTC
NA,few,13,TRBV29-1,TRBJ1-5,CSAQISAAGPQHF,TGCAGCGCCCAAATCAGCGCCGCCGGGCCCCAGCATTTT
NA,NA,13,TRBV29-1,TRBJ2-7,CSVGDARQNEQYF,TGCAGCGTTGGAGATGCCAGACAAAACGAGCAGTACTTC
NA,NA,14,TRBV9,TRBJ2-1,CASSVLTSDNEQFF,TGTGCCAGCAGCGTCCTAACCTCGGACAATGAGCAGTTCTTC
NA,NA,12,TRBV30,TRBJ2-3,CAWSEKSDTQYF,TGTGCCTGGAGTGAAAAGTCAGATACGCAGTATTTT
NA,NA,14,TRBV30,TRBJ2-1,CAWRKPVQGTEQFF,TGTGCCTGGAGGAAACCCGTTCAGGGCACTGAGCAGTTCTTC
NA,NA,13,TRBV29-1,TRBJ1-2,CSTSLVTSSGYTF,TGCAGCACCAGCCTGGTCACCTCGTCTGGCTACACCTTC
NA,NA,10,TRBV10-1,TRBJ2-3,CAIRIDTQYF,TGCGCCATCAGGATAGATACGCAGTATTTT
NA,NA,13,TRBV4-2,TRBJ2-3,CASSQDFPDTQYF,TGTGCCAGCAGCCAAGATTTTCCAGATACGCAGTATTTT
NA,NA,15,TRBV29-1,TRBJ2-1,CSADRAGGSYNEQFF,TGCAGCGCCGACCGAGCGGGCGGATCCTACAATGAGCAGTTCTTC
TRBD1,NA,16,TRBV23-1,TRBJ2-5,CASSHPGQGKRETQYF,TGCGCCAGCAGTCACCCTGGACAGGGAAAGAGAGAGACCCAGTACTTC